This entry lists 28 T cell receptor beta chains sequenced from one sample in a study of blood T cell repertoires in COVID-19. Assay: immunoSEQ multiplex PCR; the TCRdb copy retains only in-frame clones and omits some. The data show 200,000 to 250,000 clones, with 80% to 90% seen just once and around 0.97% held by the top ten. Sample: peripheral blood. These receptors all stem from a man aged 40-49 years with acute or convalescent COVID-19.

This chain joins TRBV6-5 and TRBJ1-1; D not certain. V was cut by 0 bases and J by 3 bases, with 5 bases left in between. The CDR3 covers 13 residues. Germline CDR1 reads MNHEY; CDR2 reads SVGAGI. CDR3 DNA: TGTGCCAGCAGTTACTCTACGGACACTGAAGCTTTCTTT. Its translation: CASSYSTDTEAFF.

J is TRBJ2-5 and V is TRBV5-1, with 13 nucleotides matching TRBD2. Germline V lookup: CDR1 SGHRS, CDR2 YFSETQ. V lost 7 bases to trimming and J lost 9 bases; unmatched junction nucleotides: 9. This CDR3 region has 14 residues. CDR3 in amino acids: CASRGLAGTGAQYF. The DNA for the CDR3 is TGCGCCAGCCGGGGACTAGCGGGGACTGGGGCCCAGTACTTC.

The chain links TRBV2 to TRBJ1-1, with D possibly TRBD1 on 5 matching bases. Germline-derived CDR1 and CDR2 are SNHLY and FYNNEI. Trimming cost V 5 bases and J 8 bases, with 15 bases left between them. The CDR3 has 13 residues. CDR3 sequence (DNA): TGTGCCAGCAGTTACAATGGGGCTTTAGAAGCTTTCTTT. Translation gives CASSYNGALEAFF.

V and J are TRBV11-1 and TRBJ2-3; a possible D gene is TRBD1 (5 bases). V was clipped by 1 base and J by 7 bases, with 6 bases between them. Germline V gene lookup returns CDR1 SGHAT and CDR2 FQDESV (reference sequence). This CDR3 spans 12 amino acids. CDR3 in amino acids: CASSLEGHTQYF. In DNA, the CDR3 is TGTGCCAGCAGCTTAGAGGGGCATACGCAGTATTTT.

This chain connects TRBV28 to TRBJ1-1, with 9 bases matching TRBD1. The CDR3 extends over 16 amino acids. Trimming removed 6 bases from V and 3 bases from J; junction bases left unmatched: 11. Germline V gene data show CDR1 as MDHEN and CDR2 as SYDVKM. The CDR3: CASSPGTGYMDTEAFF. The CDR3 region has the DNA TGTGCCAGCAGCCCGGGGACAGGGTATATGGACACTGAAGCTTTCTTT. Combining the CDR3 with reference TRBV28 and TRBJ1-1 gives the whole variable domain DVKVTQSSRYLVKRTGEKVFLECVQDMDHENMFWYRQDPGLGLRLIYFSYDVKMKEKGDIPEGYSVSREKKERFSLILESASTNQTSMYLCASSPGTGYMDTEAFFGQGTRLTVV.

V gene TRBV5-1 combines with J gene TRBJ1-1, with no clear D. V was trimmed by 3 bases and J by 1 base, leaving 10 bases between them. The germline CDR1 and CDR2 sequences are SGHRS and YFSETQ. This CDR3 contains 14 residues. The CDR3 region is CASSYDGWNTEAFF. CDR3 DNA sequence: TGCGCCAGCAGCTACGACGGGTGGAACACTGAAGCTTTCTTT.

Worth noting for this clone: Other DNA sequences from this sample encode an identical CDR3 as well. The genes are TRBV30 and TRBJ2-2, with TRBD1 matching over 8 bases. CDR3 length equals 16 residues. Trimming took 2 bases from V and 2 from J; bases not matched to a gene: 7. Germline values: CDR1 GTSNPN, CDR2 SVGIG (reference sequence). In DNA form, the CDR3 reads TGTGCCTGGAGTTTGGGACAGGCGATTAACACCGGGGAGCTGTTTTTT. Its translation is CAWSLGQAINTGELFF.

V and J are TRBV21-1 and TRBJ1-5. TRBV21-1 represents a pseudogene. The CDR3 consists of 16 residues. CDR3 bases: TGTGCCAGCAGCAGTAAACGGGAGGACAGCAATCAGCCCCAGCATTTT. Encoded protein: CASSSKREDSNQPQHF.

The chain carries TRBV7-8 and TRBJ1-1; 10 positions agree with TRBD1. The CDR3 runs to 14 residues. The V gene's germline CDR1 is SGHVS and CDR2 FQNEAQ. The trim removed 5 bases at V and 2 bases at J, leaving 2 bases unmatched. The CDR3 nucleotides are TGTGCCAGCAGCCAGACAGGGGGCAACACTGAAGCTTTCTTT. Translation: CASSQTGGNTEAFF.

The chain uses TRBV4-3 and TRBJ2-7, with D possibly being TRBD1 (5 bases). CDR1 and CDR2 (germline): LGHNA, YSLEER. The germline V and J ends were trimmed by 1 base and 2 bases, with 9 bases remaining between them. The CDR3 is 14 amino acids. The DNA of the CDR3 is TGCGCCAGCAGCCAAGCCGTCAGGGCCTACGAGCAGTACTTC. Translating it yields CASSQAVRAYEQYF.

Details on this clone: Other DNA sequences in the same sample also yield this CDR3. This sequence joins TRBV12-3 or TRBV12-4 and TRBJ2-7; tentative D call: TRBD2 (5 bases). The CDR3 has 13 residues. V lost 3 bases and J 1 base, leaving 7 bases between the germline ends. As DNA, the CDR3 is TGTGCCAGCAGTTTGTGGGAGTCCTACGAGCAGTACTTC. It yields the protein CASSLWESYEQYF.

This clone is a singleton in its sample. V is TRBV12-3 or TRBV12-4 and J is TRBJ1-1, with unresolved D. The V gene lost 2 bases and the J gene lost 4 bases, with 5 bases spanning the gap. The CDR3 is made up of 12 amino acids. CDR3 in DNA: TGTGCCAGCAGTTTAACGGGCACTGAAGCTTTCTTT. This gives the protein CASSLTGTEAFF.

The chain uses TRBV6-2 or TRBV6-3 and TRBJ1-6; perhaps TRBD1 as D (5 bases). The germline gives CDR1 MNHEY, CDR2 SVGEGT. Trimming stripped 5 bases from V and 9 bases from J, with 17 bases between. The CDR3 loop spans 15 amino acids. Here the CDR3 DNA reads TGTGCCAGCAGTAAAAACAGGTTGGGGGGTTCACCCCTCCACTTT. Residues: CASSKNRLGGSPLHF.

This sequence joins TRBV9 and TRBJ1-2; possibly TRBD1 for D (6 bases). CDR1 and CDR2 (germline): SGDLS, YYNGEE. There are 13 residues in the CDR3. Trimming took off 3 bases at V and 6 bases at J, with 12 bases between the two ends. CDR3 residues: CASSGGTRHGYTF. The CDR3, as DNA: TGTGCCAGCAGCGGGGGGACAAGGCATGGCTACACCTTC.

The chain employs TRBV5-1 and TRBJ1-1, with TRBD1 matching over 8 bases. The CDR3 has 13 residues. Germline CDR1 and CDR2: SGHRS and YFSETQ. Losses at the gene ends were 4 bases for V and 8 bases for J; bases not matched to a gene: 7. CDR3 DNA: TGCGCCAGCAGCCCGGACAGGGCCGCCGAAGCTTTCTTT. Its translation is CASSPDRAAEAFF.

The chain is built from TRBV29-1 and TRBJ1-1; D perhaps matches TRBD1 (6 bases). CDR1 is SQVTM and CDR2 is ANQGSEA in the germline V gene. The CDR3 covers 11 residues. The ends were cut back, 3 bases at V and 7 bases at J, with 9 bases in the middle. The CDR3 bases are TGCAGCGTTGAGGGAGGGGGTGAAGCTTTCTTT. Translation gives CSVEGGGEAFF.

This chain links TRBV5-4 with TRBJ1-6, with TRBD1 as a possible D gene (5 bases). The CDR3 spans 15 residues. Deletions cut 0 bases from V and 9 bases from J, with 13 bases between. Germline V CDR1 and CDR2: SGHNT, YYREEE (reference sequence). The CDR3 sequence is CASSLGGTESSPLHF. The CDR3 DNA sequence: TGTGCCAGCAGCTTGGGCGGGACCGAGAGTTCACCCCTCCACTTT.

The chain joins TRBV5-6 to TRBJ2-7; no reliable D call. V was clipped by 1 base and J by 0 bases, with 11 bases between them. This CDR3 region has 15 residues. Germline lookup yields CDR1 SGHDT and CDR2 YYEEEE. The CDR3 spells CASSLILGSSYEQYF. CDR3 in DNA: TGTGCCAGCAGCTTGATATTGGGCAGCTCCTACGAGCAGTACTTC.

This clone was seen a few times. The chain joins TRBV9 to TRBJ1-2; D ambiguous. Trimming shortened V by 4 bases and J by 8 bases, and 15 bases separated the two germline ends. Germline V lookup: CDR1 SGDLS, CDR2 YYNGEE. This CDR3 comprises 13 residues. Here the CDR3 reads CASSPINQAGYTF. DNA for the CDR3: TGTGCCAGCAGCCCGATCAATCAGGCCGGCTACACCTTC.

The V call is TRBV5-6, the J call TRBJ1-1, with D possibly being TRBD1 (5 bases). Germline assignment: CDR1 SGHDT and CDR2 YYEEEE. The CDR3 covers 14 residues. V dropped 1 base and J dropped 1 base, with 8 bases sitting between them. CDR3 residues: CASSLYQGNTEAFF. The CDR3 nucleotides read TGTGCCAGCAGCTTGTATCAGGGGAACACTGAAGCTTTCTTT.

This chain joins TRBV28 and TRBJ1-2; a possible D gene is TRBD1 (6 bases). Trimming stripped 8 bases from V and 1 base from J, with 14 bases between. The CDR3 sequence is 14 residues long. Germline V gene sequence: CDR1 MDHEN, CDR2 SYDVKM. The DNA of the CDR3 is TGTGCCAGCGTGGAAGGGACAATTAACTATGGCTACACCTTC. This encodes CASVEGTINYGYTF.

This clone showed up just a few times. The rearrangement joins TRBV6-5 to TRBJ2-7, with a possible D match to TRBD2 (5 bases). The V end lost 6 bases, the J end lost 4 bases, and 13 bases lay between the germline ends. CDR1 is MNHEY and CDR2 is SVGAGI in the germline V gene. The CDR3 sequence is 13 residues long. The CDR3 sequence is CASSPGISYEQYF. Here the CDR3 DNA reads TGTGCCAGCAGCCCGGGGATTAGTTACGAGCAGTACTTC.

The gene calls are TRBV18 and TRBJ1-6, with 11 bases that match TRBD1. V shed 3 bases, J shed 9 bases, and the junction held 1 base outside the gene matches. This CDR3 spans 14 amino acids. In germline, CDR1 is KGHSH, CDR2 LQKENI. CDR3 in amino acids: CASSPGTGGSPLHF. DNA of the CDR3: TGTGCCAGCTCACCCGGGACAGGGGGTTCACCCCTCCACTTT. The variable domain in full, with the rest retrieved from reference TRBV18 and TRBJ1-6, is NAGVMQNPRHLVRRRGQEARLRCSPMKGHSHVYWYRQLPEEGLKFMVYLQKENIIDESGMPKERFSAEFPKEGPSILRIQQVVRGDSAAYFCASSPGTGGSPLHFGNGTRLTVT.

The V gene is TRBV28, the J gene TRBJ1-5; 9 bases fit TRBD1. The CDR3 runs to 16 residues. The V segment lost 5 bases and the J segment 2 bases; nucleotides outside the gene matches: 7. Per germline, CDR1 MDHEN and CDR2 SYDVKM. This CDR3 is CASSPGGDRGNQPQHF. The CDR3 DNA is TGTGCCAGCAGTCCCGGTGGGGACAGGGGCAATCAGCCCCAGCATTTT.

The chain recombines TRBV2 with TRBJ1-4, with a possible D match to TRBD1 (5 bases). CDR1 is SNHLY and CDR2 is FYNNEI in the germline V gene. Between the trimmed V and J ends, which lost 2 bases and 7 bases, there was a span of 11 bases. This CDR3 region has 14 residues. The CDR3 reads CASSEFSGFEKLFF. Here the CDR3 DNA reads TGTGCCAGCAGTGAATTTTCAGGGTTTGAAAAACTGTTTTTT. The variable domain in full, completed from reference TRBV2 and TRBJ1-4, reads EPEVTQTPSHQVTQMGQEVILRCVPISNHLYFYWYRQILGQKVEFLVSFYNNEISEKSEIFDDQFSVERPDGSNFTLKIRSTKLEDSAMYFCASSEFSGFEKLFFGSGTQLSVL.

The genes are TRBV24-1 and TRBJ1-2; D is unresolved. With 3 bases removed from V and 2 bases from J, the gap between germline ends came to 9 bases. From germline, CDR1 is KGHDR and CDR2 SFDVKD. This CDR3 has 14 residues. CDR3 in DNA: TGTGCCACCAGTGATCGCGGGATCAACTATGGCTACACCTTC. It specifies CATSDRGINYGYTF.

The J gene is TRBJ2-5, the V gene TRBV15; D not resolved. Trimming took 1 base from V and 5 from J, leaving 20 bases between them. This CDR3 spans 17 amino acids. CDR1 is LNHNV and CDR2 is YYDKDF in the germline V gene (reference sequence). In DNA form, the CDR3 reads TGTGCCACCAGCAGAGCACGAGGTCCCCGTGCCGGGGAGACCCAGTACTTC. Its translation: CATSRARGPRAGETQYF.

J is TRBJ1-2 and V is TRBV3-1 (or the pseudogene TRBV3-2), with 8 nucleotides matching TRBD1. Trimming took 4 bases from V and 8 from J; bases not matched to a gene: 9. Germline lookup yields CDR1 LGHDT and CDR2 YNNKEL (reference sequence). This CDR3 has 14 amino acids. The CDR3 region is CASSPAGGAVGYTF. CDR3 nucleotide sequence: TGTGCCAGCAGCCCCGCAGGGGGCGCGGTGGGCTACACCTTC.